This passage covers 17 T cell receptor beta chains from one sample sequenced in a study of T cell responses to AZD1222 COVID-19 vaccine (dated by TCRdb to the early 2020s). Libraries were built with the immunoSEQ multiplex PCR assay. As stored in TCRdb, this immuneACCESS dataset retains in-frame rearrangements with V and J assigned. A fraction of the clones does not appear; measured against another copy, unresolved V genes explain less than half of the discrepancy, and the remainder lacks a known reason. Counted in this sample were 150,000 to 200,000 clones; roughly 93% of them appeared once. Clones ranked in the top ten supply approximately 9.6% of the sample. The time point tag for this specimen amounts to: baseline before first vaccination. The sample in question was peripheral blood, obtained on day 0 of AZD1222 vaccination. The receptors come from an adult in good health.

This chain's CDR3 is CASSQTLGHLYHEQYF. In DNA, the CDR3 is TGCGCCAGCAGCCAGACTCTCGGGCACCTCTACCACGAGCAGTACTTC. The chain joins TRBV4-1 to TRBJ2-7, with D uncertain. The CDR3 covers 16 residues. Looked up from germline, CDR1 is MGHRA and CDR2 is YSYEKL. The V end lost 3 bases, the J end lost 5 bases, and 20 bases lay between the germline ends.

V usage is TRBV5-1 and J usage is TRBJ2-6, with D possibly matching TRBD1 (5 bases). CDR3 length: 18 amino acids. V shed 1 base and J shed 0 bases, with 14 bases lying between them. In germline, CDR1 is SGHRS, CDR2 YFSETQ. CDR3 in DNA: TGCGCCAGCAGCTTGTGGTCAGGGTGGAGCTCTGGGGCCAACGTCCTGACTTTC. The encoded protein is CASSLWSGWSSGANVLTF.

A word on this clone: The sample contains more than one DNA sequence encoding this CDR3. The chain carries TRBV7-3 and TRBJ2-2; tentative D call: TRBD1 (6 bases). Germline values: CDR1 SGHTA, CDR2 FQGTGA. There are 15 residues in the CDR3. Between the trimmed V and J ends, which lost 1 base and 2 bases, there was a span of 8 bases. The CDR3 here is CASSLRGPNTGELFF. DNA of the CDR3: TGTGCCAGCAGCTTAAGGGGGCCCAACACCGGGGAGCTGTTTTTT.

The chain has TRBV20-1 and TRBJ2-7; D remains ambiguous. The V gene's germline CDR1 is DFQATT and CDR2 SNEGSKA (reference sequence). CDR3 size: 14 residues. V dropped 3 bases and J dropped 0 bases, with 12 bases sitting between them. The CDR3 DNA is TGCAGTGCTAGTATCGGCGCGATCTCCTACGAGCAGTACTTC. Its protein is CSASIGAISYEQYF.

This sequence joins TRBV7-9 and TRBJ1-3; D is unclear. Germline assignment: CDR1 SEHNR and CDR2 FQNEAQ (reference sequence). The CDR3 has 15 amino acids. The V end was cut by 1 base, the J end by 4 bases, with 11 bases between. The CDR3 reads CASSLDALTGNTIYF. In DNA form, the CDR3 reads TGTGCCAGCAGCTTAGACGCCCTCACAGGAAACACCATATATTTT.

The V call is TRBV29-1, the J call TRBJ1-1; a weak D match, TRBD1 (5 bases). Trimming removed 7 bases at V and 6 bases at J, with 18 bases between. Germline V gene data show CDR1 as SQVTM and CDR2 as ANQGSEA. This CDR3 spans 13 amino acids. Here the CDR3 DNA reads TGCAGCGCGCTACAGAGCCGGGGCCCTGAAGCTTTCTTT. It yields the protein CSALQSRGPEAFF.

CDR3 in DNA: TGTGCCTGGAGTGTAGCAACGGATAATTCACCCCTCCACTTT. It encodes CAWSVATDNSPLHF. The genes are TRBV30 and TRBJ1-6, with D hard to call. Between the trimmed V and J ends, which lost 0 bases and 5 bases, there was a span of 8 bases. Germline V gene lookup returns CDR1 GTSNPN and CDR2 SVGIG (reference sequence). The CDR3 sequence is 14 residues long.

This chain connects TRBV19 to TRBJ1-5, with D maybe TRBD1 (5 bases). The germline V and J ends were trimmed by 3 bases and 2 bases, with 5 bases remaining between them. The CDR3 runs to 13 residues. Per the germline V gene, CDR1 is LNHDA and CDR2 is SQIVND (reference sequence). The CDR3 region is CASSIRGNQPQHF. The CDR3 DNA is TGTGCCAGTAGTATCAGGGGCAATCAGCCCCAGCATTTT.

A single count supports this clone. V usage is TRBV6-1 and J usage is TRBJ2-3; 7 nucleotides agree with TRBD1. The CDR3 covers 15 residues. CDR1 MNHNS and CDR2 SASEGT come from the germline V gene. The V segment lost 1 base and the J segment 2 bases; nucleotides outside the gene matches: 3. Here the CDR3 DNA reads TGTGCCAGCAGTGAAGTGGGACAGTACACAGATACGCAGTATTTT. This gives the protein CASSEVGQYTDTQYF.

This chain joins TRBV29-1 and TRBJ2-6; no reliable D call. The V gene lost 4 bases and the J gene lost 3 bases, with 1 base spanning the gap. CDR1 is SQVTM and CDR2 is ANQGSEA in the germline V gene. The CDR3 spans 11 residues. The CDR3 spells CSVGGANVLTF. The CDR3 nucleotides are TGCAGCGTTGGTGGGGCCAACGTCCTGACTTTC.

This clone was seen once. The chain couples TRBV6-1 to TRBJ2-3, with D maybe TRBD2 (6 bases). The germline gives CDR1 MNHNS, CDR2 SASEGT. The CDR3 is made up of 14 amino acids. V lost 3 bases, J lost 3 bases, and 10 bases lay in between. The CDR3 sequence is CASSDGGKTDTQYF. In DNA form, the CDR3 reads TGTGCCAGCAGTGACGGCGGGAAGACAGATACGCAGTATTTT.

The chain couples TRBV11-2 to TRBJ2-5; D is unclear. The CDR3 runs 12 residues. CDR1 SGHAT and CDR2 FQNNGV come from the germline V gene. With 5 bases removed from V and 5 bases from J, the gap between germline ends came to 9 bases. The DNA for the CDR3 is TGTGCCAGCAGCCCCCCCGGGGAGACCCAGTACTTC. Translation: CASSPPGETQYF.

The rearrangement joins TRBV7-6 to TRBJ2-7; 9 nucleotides agree with TRBD1. Per the germline V gene, CDR1 is SGHVS and CDR2 is FNYEAQ. V shed 6 bases and J 5 bases; nucleotides not matched to a gene: 11. The CDR3 runs 15 residues. The CDR3, as DNA: TGTGCCAGCAGTAGTACCGGGACAGGGACACACGAGCAGTACTTC. Translation gives CASSSTGTGTHEQYF.

V usage is TRBV5-6 and J usage is TRBJ2-7; D may be TRBD2 (6 bases). V lost 0 bases to trimming and J lost 7 bases, with 14 bases between them. The CDR3 covers 14 residues. From germline, CDR1 is SGHDT and CDR2 YYEEEE. CDR3 in amino acids: CASSLEVQGREQYF. Here the CDR3 DNA reads TGTGCCAGCAGCTTGGAGGTTCAAGGGAGGGAGCAGTACTTC.

The chain joins TRBV30 to TRBJ1-1, with 9 bases identical to TRBD1. CDR3 length: 14 residues. The germline CDR1 and CDR2 sequences are GTSNPN and SVGIG (reference sequence). The J segment lost 5 bases and the V segment lost 3 bases, leaving 7 bases of the junction unmatched. DNA of the CDR3: TGTGCCTGGAGGACAGGGGGGGCTGTAACTGAAGCTTTCTTT. It codes for CAWRTGGAVTEAFF.

CDR3 region: CASSDGGGRLEQYF. For the CDR3, the DNA is TGTGCCAGCAGTGACGGGGGCGGGAGGCTCGAGCAGTACTTC. V and J are TRBV27 and TRBJ2-7; 8 bases are shared with TRBD2. V trimming: 5 bases; J trimming: 6 bases; junction bases outside the gene matches: 9. Germline CDR1 reads MNHEY; CDR2 reads SMNVEV (reference sequence). The CDR3 loop spans 14 amino acids.

A note on this clone: At one end the junction does not follow the germline gene, possibly because of a read error. The rearrangement uses TRBV7-7 and TRBJ2-3, with unresolved D. Germline values: CDR1 SSHAT, CDR2 FNYEAQ (reference sequence). The CDR3 totals 13 residues. The CDR3 here is CASSLSAADTQYF. Written as DNA, the CDR3 is TGTGCTAGCAGCTTATCGGCGGCAGATACGCAGTATTTT.